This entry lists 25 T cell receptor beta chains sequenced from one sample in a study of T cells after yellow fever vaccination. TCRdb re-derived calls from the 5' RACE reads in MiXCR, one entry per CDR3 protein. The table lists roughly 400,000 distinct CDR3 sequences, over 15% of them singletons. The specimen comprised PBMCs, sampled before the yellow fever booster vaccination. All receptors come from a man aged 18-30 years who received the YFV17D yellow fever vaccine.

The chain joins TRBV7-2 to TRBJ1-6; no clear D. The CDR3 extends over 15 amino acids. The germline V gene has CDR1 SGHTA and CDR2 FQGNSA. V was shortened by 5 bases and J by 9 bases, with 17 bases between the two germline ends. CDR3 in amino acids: CASSLWPPGGSPLHF. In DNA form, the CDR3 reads TGTGCCAGCAGCCTTTGGCCGCCTGGTGGTTCACCCCTCCACTTT. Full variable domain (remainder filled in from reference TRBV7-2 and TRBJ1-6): GAGVSQSPSNKVTEKGKDVELRCDPISGHTALYWYRQSLGQGLEFLIYFQGNSAPDKSGLPSDRFSAERTGGSVSTLTIQRTQQEDSAVYLCASSLWPPGGSPLHFGNGTRLTVT.

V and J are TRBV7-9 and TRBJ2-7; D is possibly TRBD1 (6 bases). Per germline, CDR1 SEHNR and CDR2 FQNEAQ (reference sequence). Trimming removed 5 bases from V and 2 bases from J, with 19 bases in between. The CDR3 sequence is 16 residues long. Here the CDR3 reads CASSPRPLDSTYEQYV. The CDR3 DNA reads TGTGCCAGCAGCCCCCGACCACTGGACAGCACCTACGAGCAGTACGTC.

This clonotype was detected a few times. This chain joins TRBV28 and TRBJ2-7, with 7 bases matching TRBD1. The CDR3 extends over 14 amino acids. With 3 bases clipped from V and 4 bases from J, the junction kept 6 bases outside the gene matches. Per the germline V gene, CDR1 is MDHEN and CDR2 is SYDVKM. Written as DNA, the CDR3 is TGTGCCAGCAGTTTCCTCGGGACAGCTTACGAGCAGTACGTC. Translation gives CASSFLGTAYEQYV.

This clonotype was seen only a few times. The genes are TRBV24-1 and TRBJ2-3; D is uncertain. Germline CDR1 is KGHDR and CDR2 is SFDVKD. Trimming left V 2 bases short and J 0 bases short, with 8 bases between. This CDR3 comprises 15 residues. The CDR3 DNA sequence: TGTGCCACCAGTGATTCGACAAGGAGCACAGATACGCAGTATTTT. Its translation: CATSDSTRSTDTQYF.

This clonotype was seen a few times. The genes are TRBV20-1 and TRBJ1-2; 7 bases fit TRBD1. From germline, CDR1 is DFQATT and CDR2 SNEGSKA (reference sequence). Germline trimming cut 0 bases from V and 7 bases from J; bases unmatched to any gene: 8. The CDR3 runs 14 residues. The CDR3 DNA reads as TGCAGTGCTAGAGAGAGTCTGACAGGGAGTGGCTACACCTTC. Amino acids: CSARESLTGSGYTF.

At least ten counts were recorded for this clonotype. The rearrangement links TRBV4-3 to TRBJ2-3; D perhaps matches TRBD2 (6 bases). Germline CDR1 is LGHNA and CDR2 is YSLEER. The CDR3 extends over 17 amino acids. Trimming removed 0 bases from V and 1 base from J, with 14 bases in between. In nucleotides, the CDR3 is TGCGCCAGCAGCCAAGACTTACCTGGAGGGGGCACAGATACGCAGTATTTT. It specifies CASSQDLPGGGTDTQYF.

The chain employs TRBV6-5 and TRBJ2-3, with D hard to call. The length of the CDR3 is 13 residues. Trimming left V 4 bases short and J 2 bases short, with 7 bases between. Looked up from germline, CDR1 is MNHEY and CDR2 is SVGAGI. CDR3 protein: CASSSLITDTQYF. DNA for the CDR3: TGTGCCAGCAGTTCATTAATCACAGATACGCAGTATTTT.

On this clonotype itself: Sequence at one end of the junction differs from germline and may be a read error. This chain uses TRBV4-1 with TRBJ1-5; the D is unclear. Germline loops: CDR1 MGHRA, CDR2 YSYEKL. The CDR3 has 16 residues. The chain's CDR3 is CASIQVLGLPGQPQHF. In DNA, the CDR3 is TGCGCCAGCATCCAAGTACTGGGATTGCCAGGTCAGCCCCAGCATTTT.

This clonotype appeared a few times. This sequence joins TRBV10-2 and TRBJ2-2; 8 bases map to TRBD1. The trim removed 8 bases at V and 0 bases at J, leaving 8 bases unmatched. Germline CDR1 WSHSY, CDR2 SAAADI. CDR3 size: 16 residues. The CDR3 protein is CASEPRGRTNTGELFF. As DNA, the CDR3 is TGCGCCAGCGAACCCAGGGGGCGAACGAACACCGGGGAGCTGTTTTTT.

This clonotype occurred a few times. CDR3 region: CASSRTTGREETQYF. The CDR3 DNA is TGCGCCAGCAGCCGTACTACAGGGAGAGAAGAGACCCAGTACTTC. The J gene is TRBJ2-5, the V gene TRBV5-1, with D possibly matching TRBD1 (6 bases). Germline V CDR1 and CDR2: SGHRS, YFSETQ. This CDR3 has 15 residues. V lost 4 bases, J lost 3 bases, and 16 bases lay in between. The entire variable domain, with the rest obtained from reference TRBV5-1 and TRBJ2-5, is as follows: KAGVTQTPRYLIKTRGQQVTLSCSPISGHRSVSWYQQTPGQGLQFLFEYFSETQRNKGNFPGRFSGRQFSNSRSEMNVSTLELGDSALYLCASSRTTGREETQYFGPGTRLLVL.

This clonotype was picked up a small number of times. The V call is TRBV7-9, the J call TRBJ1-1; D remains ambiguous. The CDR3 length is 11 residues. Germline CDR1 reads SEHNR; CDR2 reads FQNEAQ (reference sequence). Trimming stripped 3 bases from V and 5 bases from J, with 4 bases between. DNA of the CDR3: TGTGCCAGCAGCTTTCAGACTGAAGCTTTCTTT. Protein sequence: CASSFQTEAFF.

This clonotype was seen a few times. The CDR3 DNA reads as TGTGCCAGCAGCCAAGGGTACAGGGGGCAAGATACGCAGTATTTT. Its translation is CASSQGYRGQDTQYF. The rearrangement joins TRBV4-2 to TRBJ2-3; 9 bases are shared with TRBD1. This CDR3 spans 15 amino acids. The germline V gene has CDR1 LGHNA and CDR2 YNFKEQ. The V gene end was trimmed by 1 base and the J gene end by 5 bases; junction bases not matched to a gene: 4.

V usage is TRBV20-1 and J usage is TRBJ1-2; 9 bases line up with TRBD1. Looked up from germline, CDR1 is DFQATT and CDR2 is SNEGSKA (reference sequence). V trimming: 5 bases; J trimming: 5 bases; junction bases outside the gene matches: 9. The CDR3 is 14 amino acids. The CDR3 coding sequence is TGCAGTGCTCGGACTCGGACAGGGGAATATGGCTACACCTTC. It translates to CSARTRTGEYGYTF.

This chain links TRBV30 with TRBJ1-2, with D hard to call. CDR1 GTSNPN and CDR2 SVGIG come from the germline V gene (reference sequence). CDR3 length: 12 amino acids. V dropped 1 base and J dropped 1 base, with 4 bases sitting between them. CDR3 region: CAWSANNYGYTF. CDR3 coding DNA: TGTGCCTGGAGTGCCAATAACTATGGCTACACCTTC.

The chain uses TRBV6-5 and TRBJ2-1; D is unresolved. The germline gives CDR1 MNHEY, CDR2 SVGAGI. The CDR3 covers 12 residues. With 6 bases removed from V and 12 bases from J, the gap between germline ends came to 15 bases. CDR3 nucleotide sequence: TGTGCCAGCAGACACTCGGGTTCAGGGCAGTTCTTC. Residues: CASRHSGSGQFF.

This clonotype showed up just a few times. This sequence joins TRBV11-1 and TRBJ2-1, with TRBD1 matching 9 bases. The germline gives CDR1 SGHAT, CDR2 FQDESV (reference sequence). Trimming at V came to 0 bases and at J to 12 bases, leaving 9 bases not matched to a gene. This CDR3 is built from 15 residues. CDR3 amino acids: CASSLAQGAGWAQFF. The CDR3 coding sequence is TGTGCCAGCAGCTTAGCACAGGGGGCCGGGTGGGCGCAGTTCTTC.

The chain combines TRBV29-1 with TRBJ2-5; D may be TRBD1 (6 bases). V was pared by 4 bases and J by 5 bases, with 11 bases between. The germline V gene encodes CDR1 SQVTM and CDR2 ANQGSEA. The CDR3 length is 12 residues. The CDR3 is CSVGSQGETQYF. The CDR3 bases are TGCAGCGTTGGATCCCAGGGGGAGACCCAGTACTTC.

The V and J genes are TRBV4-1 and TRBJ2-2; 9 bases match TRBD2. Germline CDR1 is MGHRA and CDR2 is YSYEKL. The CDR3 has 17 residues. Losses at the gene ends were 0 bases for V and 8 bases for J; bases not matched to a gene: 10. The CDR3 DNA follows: TGCGCCAGCAGCCAAGATGAAGAAGCGGGGGGTGAGGGGGAGCTGTTTTTT. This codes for CASSQDEEAGGEGELFF.

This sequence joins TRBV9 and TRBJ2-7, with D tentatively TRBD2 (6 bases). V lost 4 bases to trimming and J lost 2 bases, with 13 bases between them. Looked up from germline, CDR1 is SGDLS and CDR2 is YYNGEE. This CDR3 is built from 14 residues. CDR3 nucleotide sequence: TGTGCCAGCAGCCCTTGGGACTTACCCTACGAGCAGTACTTC. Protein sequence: CASSPWDLPYEQYF.

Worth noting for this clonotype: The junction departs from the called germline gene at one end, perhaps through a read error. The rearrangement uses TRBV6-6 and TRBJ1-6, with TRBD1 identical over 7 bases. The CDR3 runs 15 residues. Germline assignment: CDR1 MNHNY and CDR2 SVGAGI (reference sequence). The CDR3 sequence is CASTYRGFGNSPLHF. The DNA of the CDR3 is TGTGCCAGCACTTACAGGGGATTCGGTAATTCACCCCTCCACTTT.

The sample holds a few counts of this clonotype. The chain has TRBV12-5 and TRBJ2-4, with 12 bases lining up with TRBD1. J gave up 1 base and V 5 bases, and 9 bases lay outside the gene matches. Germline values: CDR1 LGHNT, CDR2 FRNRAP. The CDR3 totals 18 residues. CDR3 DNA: TGTGCTAGTGGTCCGGGGACAGGGGGCGCGCTGGCCAAAAACATTCAGTACTTC. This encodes CASGPGTGGALAKNIQYF. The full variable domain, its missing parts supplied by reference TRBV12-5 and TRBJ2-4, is DARVTQTPRHKVTEMGQEVTMRCQPILGHNTVFWYRQTMMQGLELLAYFRNRAPLDDSGMPKDRFSAEMPDATLATLKIQPSEPRDSAVYFCASGPGTGGALAKNIQYFGAGTRLSVL.

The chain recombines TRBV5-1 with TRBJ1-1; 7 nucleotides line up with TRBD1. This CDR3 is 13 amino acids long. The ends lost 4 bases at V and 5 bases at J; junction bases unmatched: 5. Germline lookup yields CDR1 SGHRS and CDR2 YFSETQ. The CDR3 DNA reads TGCGCCAGCAGCCAAGGACAGGCGACTGAAGCTTTCTTT. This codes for CASSQGQATEAFF.

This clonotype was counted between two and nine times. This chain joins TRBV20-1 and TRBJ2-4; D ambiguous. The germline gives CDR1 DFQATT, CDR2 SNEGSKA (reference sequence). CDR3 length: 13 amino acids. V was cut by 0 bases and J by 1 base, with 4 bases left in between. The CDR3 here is CSAREWAKNIQYF. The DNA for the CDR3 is TGCAGTGCTAGAGAATGGGCCAAAAACATTCAGTACTTC.

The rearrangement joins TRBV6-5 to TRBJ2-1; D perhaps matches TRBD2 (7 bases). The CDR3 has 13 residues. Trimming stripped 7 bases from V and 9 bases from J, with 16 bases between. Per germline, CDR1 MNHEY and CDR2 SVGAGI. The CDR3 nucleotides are TGTGCCAGCACCAAACGTGGGGGGGCTGAGCAGTTCTTC. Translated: CASTKRGGAEQFF.

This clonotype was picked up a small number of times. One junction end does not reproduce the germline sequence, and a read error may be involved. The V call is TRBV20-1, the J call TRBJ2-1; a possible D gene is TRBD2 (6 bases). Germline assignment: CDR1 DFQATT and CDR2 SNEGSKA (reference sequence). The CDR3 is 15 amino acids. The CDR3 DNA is TGCAGTGCAAGAGCCGGGGGACCTCTTTACAATGAGCAGTTCTTC. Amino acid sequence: CSARAGGPLYNEQFF.